This T cell receptor (beta chain) was documented in a study of beta chain features in type 1 diabetes. General study points: The study found moderately but significantly shorter TCRB CDR3s in all four CD4+ subsets of Type 1 diabetes patients.

The CDR3 is 12 residues long. Germline values: CDR1 SNHLY, CDR2 FYNNEI. V lost 3 bases, J lost 4 bases, and 7 bases lay in between. Expressed TCRB transcripts were sequenced, since all the RNA that had been isolated was reverse transcribed. Measured with immunoSEQ multiplex PCR; TCRdb has only the in-frame clones, and not every one. The sample lists under 400,000 clones, roughly an eighth seen once, with 0.01% in the top ten. This clone turned up a few times. Its cognate antigen is unknown. V gene TRBV2 combines with J gene TRBJ2-7; D perhaps matches TRBD1 (5 bases). This sequence was found in a woman under 30 with type 1 diabetes. Sequenced material: naive CD4+ T cells from blood. CDR3 in amino acids: CASSDQGYEQYF. CDR3 bases: TGTGCCAGCAGTGACCAGGGATACGAGCAGTACTTC.